This record covers a single TCR beta chain. Its antigen is unknown. The sample originates from a study of shared clonotypes between healthy human individuals. Background on the study: Donor ages ranged 18 to 49 years: a couple of women, a few men. Study-level results: Naive subsets tended to show greater estimated richness than memory subsets. Despite large depth, rarefaction showed incomplete sorted-subset sequencing.

TCRdb's table, derived via immunoSEQ multiplex PCR, lists solely in-frame clones and lacks some. The sample includes roughly 680,000 clones, 55% to 80% of them seen just once. This CDR3 is 15 amino acids long. The germline V gene encodes CDR1 MDHEN and CDR2 SYDVKM. The V and J ends lost 7 bases and 5 bases respectively, with 20 bases between them. Memory CD4+ cells were the fraction left after CD45RA+ naive selection. The V call is TRBV28, the J call TRBJ1-2, with D tentatively TRBD1 (5 bases). The sequencing input was memory CD4+ T cells sorted from blood. This sample's subset: CD45RA-negative fraction. This clonotype was obtained from a woman younger than 45 in good health. Here the CDR3 reads CASTGAASRVYGYTF. The CDR3 region has the DNA TGTGCCAGCACCGGGGCTGCTTCCAGGGTGTATGGCTACACCTTC.